The rows below give T cell receptor beta chains drawn from one sample of a study of T cell repertoires in cytomegalovirus infection. Each CDR3 protein is one row after TCRdb ran MiXCR on the reads. The sample includes 510,000 or so distinct CDR3 sequences, more than 25% of them seen just once. Sequencing was done on a sample of PBMCs. Receptors were obtained from a human donor in good health (CMV status not recorded). Some clones in this sample may be carry-over from other donors' samples. Each CDR3 is given with its conserved first and last residue. Each record gives: V gene, CDR3 protein.

v_call: TRBV7-2
cdr3_aa: CASSLARTGGLITDTQYF

v_call: TRBV4-3
cdr3_aa: CASSQGQGLAGANVLTF

v_call: TRBV30
cdr3_aa: CAWTAGGAGGYTF

v_call: TRBV18
cdr3_aa: CASSPQENSYNEQFF

v_call: TRBV19
cdr3_aa: CASSRKNTEAFF

v_call: TRBV12-5
cdr3_aa: CASGLVTSESGANVLTF

v_call: TRBV13
cdr3_aa: CASSLGLGKETQYF

v_call: TRBV25-1
cdr3_aa: CASSEGGVNEQFF

v_call: TRBV19
cdr3_aa: CASSEDRFSYNEQFF

v_call: TRBV7-2
cdr3_aa: CASSQRLAEADTQYF

v_call: TRBV7-9
cdr3_aa: CASSAKGLGGLEQYF

v_call: TRBV4-1
cdr3_aa: CASSQPTSGRSYEQFF

v_call: TRBV20-1
cdr3_aa: CSARTSGGPVEFF

v_call: TRBV7-9
cdr3_aa: CASSLVGGSGGAYNEQFF

v_call: TRBV7-9
cdr3_aa: CASSFTGSGAYGYTF

v_call: TRBV15
cdr3_aa: CATSKELWGDEQYF

v_call: TRBV7-6
cdr3_aa: CASSLTSGSGGEQFF

v_call: TRBV7-8
cdr3_aa: CASSLVPGGRYGYTF

v_call: TRBV7-8
cdr3_aa: CASSEGQGISYGYTF

v_call: TRBV28
cdr3_aa: CASSSGDTDTQYF